The 15 T cell receptor beta chains below come from one sample, sequenced in a study of cytomegalovirus exposure and HLA in healthy donors. TCRdb keeps only in-frame clones here, not all; method: immunoSEQ multiplex PCR. The table records fewer than 80,000 clones, approximately 96% of them present only once. The sequencing input was PBMCs. Receptors originate from a woman aged 18-29 years in good health and CMV-seropositive.

The J gene is TRBJ2-2, the V gene TRBV4-1; D is unresolved. Germline assignment: CDR1 MGHRA and CDR2 YSYEKL. This CDR3 contains 12 residues. V dropped 4 bases and J dropped 8 bases, with 8 bases sitting between them. This chain's CDR3 is CASSRTEGELFF. CDR3 DNA sequence: TGCGCCAGCAGCCGAACAGAAGGGGAGCTGTTTTTT.

The chain recombines TRBV6-5 with TRBJ2-1, with 7 positions matching TRBD1. CDR1 and CDR2 (germline): MNHEY, SVGAGI. The CDR3 consists of 14 residues. Unmatched junction bases numbered 6, after V lost 6 bases and J lost 4 bases. The CDR3 DNA is TGTGCCAGCAGAAGCCGGGACAGTTACAATGAGCAGTTCTTC. Its protein product is CASRSRDSYNEQFF.

The chain links TRBV30 to TRBJ2-7; the match to TRBD2 covers 7 bases. This CDR3 contains 15 residues. V trimming: 0 bases; J trimming: 3 bases; junction bases outside the gene matches: 8. Germline V CDR1 and CDR2: GTSNPN, SVGIG (reference sequence). CDR3 residues: CAWSVGPGRDYEQYF. The CDR3 region has the DNA TGTGCCTGGAGTGTTGGTCCAGGGAGGGACTACGAGCAGTACTTC.

This chain uses TRBV30 with TRBJ2-7, with a possible D match to TRBD1 (6 bases). The CDR3 contains 12 residues. The V end was cut by 0 bases, the J end by 6 bases, with 9 bases between. The germline V gene encodes CDR1 GTSNPN and CDR2 SVGIG (reference sequence). CDR3 protein: CAWSVGRGEQYF. CDR3 sequence (DNA): TGTGCCTGGAGTGTCGGCAGGGGCGAGCAGTACTTC.

The rearrangement uses TRBV7-9 and TRBJ2-1, with 9 bases aligning to TRBD2. The CDR3 is 14 amino acids. From germline, CDR1 is SEHNR and CDR2 FQNEAQ (reference sequence). J gave up 7 bases and V 5 bases, and 6 bases lay outside the gene matches. As DNA, the CDR3 is TGTGCCAGCAGCCCTCGGCTAGCGGGGAATGAGCAGTTCTTC. Encoded protein: CASSPRLAGNEQFF.

This CDR3 is CASTPRDRTNTGELFF. CDR3 DNA: TGTGCCAGCACCCCTCGGGACAGGACGAACACCGGGGAGCTGTTTTTT. The chain carries TRBV5-4 and TRBJ2-2, with 8 nucleotides matching TRBD1. Per the germline V gene, CDR1 is SGHNT and CDR2 is YYREEE (reference sequence). The CDR3 extends over 16 amino acids. Germline trimming cut 6 bases from V and 0 bases from J; bases unmatched to any gene: 7.

The chain joins TRBV6-6 to TRBJ2-1; D is uncertain. The CDR3 sequence is 12 residues long. V was trimmed by 5 bases and J by 10 bases, leaving 12 bases between them. Per germline, CDR1 MNHNY and CDR2 SVGAGI (reference sequence). CDR3 coding DNA: TGTGCCAGCAGTCCCCTCTTTTTAGAGCAGTTCTTC. Protein sequence: CASSPLFLEQFF.

The chain combines TRBV6-5 with TRBJ2-7, with D maybe TRBD1 (6 bases). Germline V gene lookup returns CDR1 MNHEY and CDR2 SVGAGI. This CDR3 is 14 amino acids long. V was cut by 9 bases and J by 5 bases, with 20 bases left in between. DNA for the CDR3: TGTGCCAGGGTAATTAACAGGGTGCCAAACGAGCAGTACTTC. Its translation: CARVINRVPNEQYF.

The chain combines TRBV5-4 with TRBJ1-3; tentatively, D is TRBD1 (5 bases). The CDR3 contains 15 residues. V was clipped by 0 bases and J by 2 bases, with 9 bases between them. From germline, CDR1 is SGHNT and CDR2 YYREEE (reference sequence). CDR3 residues: CASSLAGGAGNTIYF. For the CDR3, the DNA is TGTGCCAGCAGCTTGGCGGGGGGGGCTGGAAACACCATATATTTT.

V gene TRBV6-1 combines with J gene TRBJ1-5; D gene ambiguous. Trimming took 4 bases from V and 1 from J, leaving 14 bases between them. Per the germline V gene, CDR1 is MNHNS and CDR2 is SASEGT. CDR3 length equals 16 residues. In DNA, the CDR3 is TGTGCCAGCAGTGTCCATCCAGCGGGGAGCAATCAGCCCCAGCATTTT. This translates into CASSVHPAGSNQPQHF.

The chain employs TRBV7-6 and TRBJ1-5, with TRBD1 identical over 7 bases. CDR3 length: 15 residues. V dropped 1 base and J dropped 3; count of bases not matched to a gene: 3. Germline loops: CDR1 SGHVS, CDR2 FNYEAQ. The chain's CDR3 is CASSLGTGNNQPQHF. CDR3 coding DNA: TGTGCCAGCAGCTTAGGGACAGGTAACAATCAGCCCCAGCATTTT.

The gene calls are TRBV9 and TRBJ2-7, with 7 bases aligning to TRBD2. V was pared by 4 bases and J by 3 bases, with 4 bases of the junction left unmatched. The germline CDR1 and CDR2 sequences are SGDLS and YYNGEE. This CDR3 is built from 13 residues. The CDR3 DNA reads TGTGCCAGCAGCCCGGCGGGGGTCTACGAGCAGTACTTC. As protein: CASSPAGVYEQYF.

This clone occurred once. This chain connects TRBV5-1 to TRBJ2-3; TRBD2 matches 11 bases. The germline gives CDR1 SGHRS, CDR2 YFSETQ. V gave up 2 bases and J gave up 0 bases; unmatched junction bases: 5. The length of the CDR3 is 17 residues. The CDR3 coding sequence is TGCGCCAGCAGCTTCAAAAGACTAGCGGGAAGCACAGATACGCAGTATTTT. Translated: CASSFKRLAGSTDTQYF.

This clone was seen only once. The chain has TRBV4-1 and TRBJ2-5, with 7 bases aligning to TRBD2. The CDR3 loop spans 17 amino acids. The J segment lost 5 bases and the V segment lost 0 bases, leaving 12 bases of the junction unmatched. The germline CDR1 and CDR2 sequences are MGHRA and YSYEKL. The chain's CDR3 is CASSQDLPQLARETQYF. The CDR3 region has the DNA TGCGCCAGCAGCCAAGATCTCCCCCAACTAGCGCGGGAGACCCAGTACTTC.

This chain joins TRBV7-9 and TRBJ2-1; TRBD2 matches at 8 bases. CDR3 length: 16 residues. The V and J ends lost 2 bases and 8 bases, in that order; junction bases with no gene match: 11. Germline assignment: CDR1 SEHNR and CDR2 FQNEAQ (reference sequence). The CDR3 nucleotides read TGTGCCAGCAGCTTATTTACGGGAGGGGCCTTGTATGAGCAGTTCTTC. Protein product: CASSLFTGGALYEQFF.